The T cell receptor (delta chain) described here comes from a study of gamma-delta T cells after stem cell transplantation. TCRdb reprocessed the RT-PCR reads using CATT. The repertoire includes over 1,500 delta-chain clones, 3.5% to 4.5% of them detected once, and roughly 20% sits in the top ten. The specimen was gamma-delta T cells. The sequence was collected from a human donor. It is not recorded whose cells these are; they may come from a transplant donor.

CDR3 sequence reads: CACDTILGDTSRDTRQMFF. CDR3 nucleotides: TGTGCCTGTGACACTATTCTGGGGGATACGTCCCGGGACACCCGACAGATGTTTTTC. J is TRDJ3 and V is TRDV2; 12 bases align to TRDD3. Germline V lookup: CDR1 GEAIGNYY, CDR2 EKD. The CDR3 is 19 amino acids. Trimming cost V 1 base and J 5 bases; bases outside gene matches: 8.